This T cell receptor (beta chain) was sequenced for a study of response to subunit inactivated influenza vaccine. General study results and limits: With each seasonal influenza vaccination, the authors suggested, few new T cells are recruited.

This clonotype was counted between two and nine times. Its specificity is not known. The J segment lost 5 bases and the V segment lost 5 bases, leaving 16 bases of the junction unmatched. In germline, CDR1 is SGHTA, CDR2 FQGNSA. The CDR3 is made up of 17 amino acids. One entry per CDR3 protein results from TCRdb running MiXCR on the RT-PCR reads. Counted here are hundreds of thousands of distinct CDR3 sequences, around 15% occurring once; the ten biggest clones make up less than 8.5%. The sequence came from a man aged 45-65 years who received an inactivated influenza vaccine. The sequencing here drew on PBMCs from blood, taken roughly 15 days before vaccination. This chain connects TRBV7-2 to TRBJ2-5, with TRBD2 identical over 8 bases. The CDR3 is CASSRGSGTSNSETQYF. CDR3 DNA: TGTGCCAGCAGCCGAGGATCCGGGACTAGTAATAGCGAGACCCAGTACTTC.